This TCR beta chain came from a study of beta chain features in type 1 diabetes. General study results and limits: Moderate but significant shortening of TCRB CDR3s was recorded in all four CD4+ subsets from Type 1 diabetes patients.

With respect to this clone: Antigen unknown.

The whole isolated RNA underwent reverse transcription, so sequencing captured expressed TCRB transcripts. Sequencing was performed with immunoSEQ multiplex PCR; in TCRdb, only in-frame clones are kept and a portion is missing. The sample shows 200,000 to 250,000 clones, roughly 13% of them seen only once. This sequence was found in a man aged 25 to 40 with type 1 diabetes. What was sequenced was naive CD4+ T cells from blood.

The CDR3 DNA is TGCAGCGCCTTGGGAGGGGTGGGGAACACTGAAGCTTTCTTT. Translated: CSALGGVGNTEAFF. V is TRBV29-1 and J is TRBJ1-1; possible D gene TRBD1, 5 bases. The germline V gene encodes CDR1 SQVTM and CDR2 ANQGSEA. Trimming left V 7 bases short and J 1 base short, with 16 bases between. This CDR3 has 14 residues.